A single sample is the source of the 25 T cell receptor beta chains below, sequenced in a study of Graves' ophthalmopathy and Graves' hyperthyroidism. Amplification of TCR beta CDR3 regions used RNA transcripts. After a first-round RT-PCR with HTBI primers, a second-round multiplex PCR was run. TCRdb independently ran MiXCR on the multiplex PCR reads; one entry per CDR3 protein. The sample records hundreds of thousands of distinct CDR3 sequences, approximately 21% being singletons. The sample consisted of peripheral blood. These receptor sequences come from a woman younger than 35 with stable Graves' hyperthyroidism. Some clones in this sample may be carry-over from other donors' samples.

The genes are TRBV6-1 and TRBJ2-7; 13 nucleotides match TRBD2. The CDR3 runs to 16 residues. Germline V CDR1 and CDR2: MNHNS, SASEGT. V was pared by 5 bases and J by 9 bases, with 13 bases of the junction left unmatched. The CDR3 protein is CASSLRTSGSLRVQYF. CDR3 in DNA: TGTGCCAGCAGTCTTAGGACTAGCGGGAGTTTACGCGTGCAGTACTTC.

This clonotype came up a few times. The rearrangement links TRBV11-2 to TRBJ2-7, with D unclear. Germline V gene data show CDR1 as SGHAT and CDR2 as FQNNGV. The V and J ends lost 0 bases and 3 bases respectively, with 15 bases between them. The CDR3 runs 16 residues. In DNA, the CDR3 is TGTGCCAGCAGCTTAGATCTGGGATCCTCGGGCTACGAGCAGTACTTC. The encoded protein is CASSLDLGSSGYEQYF. Drawing the rest from reference TRBV11-2 and TRBJ2-7, the complete variable domain is EAGVAQSPRYKIIEKRQSVAFWCNPISGHATLYWYQQILGQGPKLLIQFQNNGVVDDSQLPKDRFSAERLKGVDSTLKIQPAKLEDSAVYLCASSLDLGSSGYEQYFGPGTRLTVT.

The chain is built from TRBV12-3 or TRBV12-4 and TRBJ2-5; 7 bases match TRBD1. There are 14 residues in the CDR3. The ends lost 6 bases at V and 3 bases at J; junction bases unmatched: 7. Here the CDR3 reads CASSRGQAEETQYF. CDR3 coding DNA: TGTGCCAGCAGCCGAGGACAGGCGGAAGAGACCCAGTACTTC.

The sample holds many counts of this clonotype. The gene calls are TRBV10-3 and TRBJ1-3; D remains ambiguous. Germline CDR1 is ENHRY and CDR2 is SYGVKD. V shed 3 bases and J shed 1 base, with 10 bases lying between them. This CDR3 spans 15 amino acids. Here the CDR3 DNA reads TGTGCCATCAGTGAAGTCTTCCTTTCTGGAAACACCATATATTTT. Protein product: CAISEVFLSGNTIYF.

This clonotype has at least ten counts. V and J are TRBV6-2 or TRBV6-3 and TRBJ1-5; TRBD1 matches 8 bases. The V gene's germline CDR1 is MNHEY and CDR2 SVGEGT. The CDR3 extends over 15 amino acids. V trimming: 2 bases; J trimming: 4 bases; junction bases outside the gene matches: 4. The CDR3 region has the DNA TGTGCCAGCAGTTACAGAGACAGGGGTAATCAGCCCCAGCATTTT. Translated: CASSYRDRGNQPQHF.

The V gene is TRBV20-1, the J gene TRBJ1-1; no clear D. V was cut by 0 bases and J by 1 base, with 12 bases left in between. The CDR3 totals 15 residues. In germline, CDR1 is DFQATT, CDR2 SNEGSKA (reference sequence). The CDR3 here is CSARDPPGGNTEAFF. The CDR3 coding sequence is TGCAGTGCTAGAGACCCCCCGGGAGGGAACACTGAAGCTTTCTTT.

This clonotype was counted many times. J is TRBJ1-1 and V is TRBV20-1, with D uncertain. Germline-derived CDR1 and CDR2 are DFQATT and SNEGSKA (reference sequence). The ends were cut back, 2 bases at V and 7 bases at J, with 17 bases in the middle. The CDR3 consists of 14 residues. The chain's CDR3 is CSARTALRKYEAFF. The CDR3 DNA follows: TGCAGTGCTAGAACCGCTCTAAGAAAATATGAAGCTTTCTTT.

This chain uses TRBV6-1 with TRBJ2-5; the match to TRBD1 covers 12 bases. J gave up 7 bases and V 4 bases, and 7 bases lay outside the gene matches. The CDR3 spans 15 residues. Germline CDR1 MNHNS, CDR2 SASEGT. The CDR3 DNA sequence: TGTGCCAGCAGTGGAGGGACAGGGGGCCGAGTGACCCAGTACTTC. It codes for CASSGGTGGRVTQYF.

V usage is TRBV4-1 and J usage is TRBJ1-6, with a tentative D call TRBD1 (5 bases). CDR1 is MGHRA and CDR2 is YSYEKL in the germline V gene. The CDR3 spans 15 residues. The V end was cut by 1 base, the J end by 6 bases, with 10 bases between. The CDR3 DNA reads TGCGCCAGCAGCCAAGTAGTTGGGGGTAATTCACCCCTCCACTTT. This encodes CASSQVVGGNSPLHF.

This clonotype was observed at least ten times. The chain carries TRBV9 and TRBJ2-7; 7 nucleotides align to TRBD2. The CDR3 length is 16 residues. CDR1 is SGDLS, CDR2 YYNGEE, per germline. The junction had 11 bases not matched to a gene; V was cut back by 3 bases and J by 2 bases. CDR3 nucleotides: TGTGCCAGCAGCGCCGTCCGAGAGCGGGAAACCTACGAGCAGTACTTC. It is translated as CASSAVRERETYEQYF. Variable domain in full (rest from reference TRBV9 and TRBJ2-7): DSGVTQTPKHLITATGQRVTLRCSPRSGDLSVYWYQQSLDQGLQFLIQYYNGEERAKGNILERFSAQQFPDLHSELNLSSLELGDSALYFCASSAVRERETYEQYFGPGTRLTVT.

V usage is TRBV7-6 and J usage is TRBJ2-7, with D unresolved. V gave up 5 bases and J gave up 9 bases, with 17 bases separating them. Germline assignment: CDR1 SGHVS and CDR2 FNYEAQ. The CDR3 sequence is 13 residues long. The CDR3: CASSPSGVGGQYF. Written as DNA, the CDR3 is TGTGCCAGCAGCCCCTCCGGTGTGGGCGGGCAGTACTTC.

This clonotype has a count of ten or more. The chain uses TRBV5-1 and TRBJ1-6; 7 bases match TRBD1. There are 14 residues in the CDR3. The germline CDR1 and CDR2 sequences are SGHRS and YFSETQ. V lost 4 bases to trimming and J lost 10 bases; unmatched junction nucleotides: 8. The CDR3 sequence is CASSLDRVDSPLHF. CDR3 DNA sequence: TGCGCCAGCAGCCTAGACAGGGTTGACTCACCCCTCCACTTT.

Many counts were recorded for this clonotype. The chain employs TRBV27 and TRBJ2-5, with TRBD2 matching 11 bases. V dropped 4 bases and J dropped 5; count of bases not matched to a gene: 12. Germline-derived CDR1 and CDR2 are MNHEY and SMNVEV (reference sequence). CDR3 size: 17 residues. CDR3 protein: CASSSYLTSGSRETQYF. The CDR3 DNA reads as TGTGCCAGCAGTTCTTACTTAACTAGCGGGAGTAGGGAGACCCAGTACTTC.

This clonotype was found many times. The chain employs TRBV4-1 and TRBJ1-5; 8 bases fit TRBD1. CDR1 is MGHRA and CDR2 is YSYEKL in the germline V gene. This CDR3 spans 17 amino acids. V was pared by 3 bases and J by 2 bases, with 9 bases of the junction left unmatched. Here the CDR3 DNA reads TGCGCCAGCAGCCACCGAACAGGGGGGGCGGGCAATCAGCCCCAGCATTTT. The encoded protein is CASSHRTGGAGNQPQHF.

This clonotype was counted ten times or more. The V call is TRBV12-3 or TRBV12-4, the J call TRBJ1-2; D may be TRBD1 (6 bases). Trimming left V 6 bases short and J 4 bases short, with 15 bases between. The CDR3 runs 14 residues. The CDR3: CASSLGTPVYGYTF. CDR3 bases: TGTGCCAGCAGCCTAGGGACACCAGTCTATGGCTACACCTTC.

This clonotype was detected ten times or more. The chain employs TRBV12-3 or TRBV12-4 and TRBJ1-5, with D uncertain. V was shortened by 4 bases and J by 1 base, with 8 bases between the two germline ends. This CDR3 comprises 14 residues. The CDR3 reads CASSSDGSNQPQHF. CDR3 in DNA: TGTGCCAGCAGTTCCGACGGCAGCAATCAGCCCCAGCATTTT.

The chain employs TRBV6-5 and TRBJ2-5; 12 bases fit TRBD2. Losses at the gene ends were 2 bases for V and 5 bases for J; bases not matched to a gene: 9. From germline, CDR1 is MNHEY and CDR2 SVGAGI. The CDR3 is made up of 17 amino acids. The CDR3 nucleotides read TGTGCCAGCAGTTACGCCCTAGCGGGAGGGTCGAGGGAGACCCAGTACTTC. It specifies CASSYALAGGSRETQYF.

This clonotype came up many times. The J gene is TRBJ2-7, the V gene TRBV11-2; TRBD2 might be the D (5 bases). CDR3 size: 14 residues. CDR1 is SGHAT and CDR2 is FQNNGV in the germline V gene. V gave up 5 bases and J gave up 4 bases, with 15 bases separating them. CDR3 region: CASSPPARVYEQYF. The CDR3 DNA is TGTGCCAGCAGCCCTCCGGCGCGGGTATACGAGCAGTACTTC.

This clonotype was detected many times. The V call is TRBV11-2, the J call TRBJ2-7; TRBD2 matches 11 bases. CDR1 SGHAT and CDR2 FQNNGV come from the germline V gene. V shed 5 bases and J 3 bases; nucleotides not matched to a gene: 9. This CDR3 comprises 16 residues. Here the CDR3 DNA reads TGTGCCAGCAGCAAAGGGACTAGCGGAGGGGGCTACGAGCAGTACTTC. Its protein is CASSKGTSGGGYEQYF.

This clonotype was observed many times. The chain couples TRBV18 to TRBJ1-2; tentative D call: TRBD1 (6 bases). The CDR3 loop spans 14 amino acids. Germline assignment: CDR1 KGHSH and CDR2 LQKENI. Trimming left V 5 bases short and J 0 bases short, with 10 bases between. The CDR3 nucleotides read TGTGCCAGCTCAGGCGCAGGGGCTAACTATGGCTACACCTTC. This gives the protein CASSGAGANYGYTF. The full variable domain, in which reference TRBV18 and TRBJ1-2 provide the parts outside the CDR3, is NAGVMQNPRHLVRRRGQEARLRCSPMKGHSHVYWYRQLPEEGLKFMVYLQKENIIDESGMPKERFSAEFPKEGPSILRIQQVVRGDSAAYFCASSGAGANYGYTFGSGTRLTVV.

This clonotype was picked up a small number of times. A single base separates this from a much larger clone, so it may be a read error. The rearrangement joins TRBV6-1 to TRBJ2-7, with a tentative D call TRBD1 (6 bases). The germline V gene encodes CDR1 MNHNS and CDR2 SASEGT. The CDR3 is made up of 14 amino acids. Trimming cost V 0 bases and J 0 bases, with 6 bases left between them. The CDR3 nucleotides are TGTGCCAGCAGTGAAGCGGACAGCTCCTACGAGCAGTACTTC. This gives the protein CASSEADSSYEQYF.

This clonotype was seen ten or more times. The V call is TRBV7-2, the J call TRBJ1-2; the D gene is possibly TRBD1 (5 bases). V was cut by 0 bases and J by 3 bases, with 17 bases left in between. Germline V gene lookup returns CDR1 SGHTA and CDR2 FQGNSA. This CDR3 region has 17 residues. CDR3 nucleotides: TGTGCCAGCAGCTTAGCGCTTGGGGGGAGGGTATACTATGGCTACACCTTC. Translation gives CASSLALGGRVYYGYTF.

In its sample, this clonotype was seen a few times. V is TRBV30 and J is TRBJ1-2; no clear D. Germline CDR1 and CDR2: GTSNPN and SVGIG (reference sequence). The CDR3 is 15 amino acids. V shed 4 bases and J shed 4 bases, with 19 bases lying between them. For the CDR3, the DNA is TGTGCCTGGACCGCAACCGGCGGCGGTCGCTATGGCTACACCTTC. Protein sequence: CAWTATGGGRYGYTF.

Of note for this clonotype: A read error may account for a junction end that differs from germline. The chain uses TRBV7-8 and TRBJ1-1, with D tentatively TRBD1 (5 bases). The CDR3 extends over 14 amino acids. Germline CDR1 and CDR2: SGHVS and FQNEAQ. The CDR3 nucleotides are TGTGCCAGCAGCTTAGTTGGGGGACGGACTGAAGCTTGCTTT. Translated, it gives CASSLVGGRTEACF.

This clonotype was counted many times. This chain joins TRBV6-5 and TRBJ1-1, with D possibly being TRBD1 (6 bases). Germline CDR1 and CDR2: MNHEY and SVGAGI. V lost 7 bases and J lost 1, with 10 bases in between. CDR3 length equals 13 residues. In nucleotides, the CDR3 is TGTGCCAGCAAGGGACAACCGAACACTGAAGCTTTCTTT. Translating gives CASKGQPNTEAFF.